The present TCR beta chain was sequenced within a study of cytomegalovirus exposure and HLA in healthy donors. About the research overall: Early on, a data release was issued that held approximately 92 million unique TCRs from HLA-typed donors. General study points: Presence/absence comparisons presumed near-even sequencing depth among donors. Productive status was seen about 90% or about 30% of the time for most TCR beta V segments in an earlier analysis.

The study ran its PCR with 60 Vbeta and 13 Jbeta primers. Authors' analysis steps: Later reanalysis found roughly 80 million unique TCR beta chains, around 10 million of them shared. Here immunoSEQ multiplex PCR was the method, and the copy in TCRdb shows in-frame clones only, minus some. That table gives V, J and clone size, and the DNA gave D and trimming. The sample lists about 55,000 clones, 70% to 80% occurring once. Per germline, CDR1 MNHNY and CDR2 SVGAGI (reference sequence). This CDR3 region has 15 residues. The J segment lost 7 bases and the V segment lost 2 bases, leaving 10 bases of the junction unmatched. Comments on this clone: Its matching antigen is unknown.

The source of this sequence is a female donor in good health and CMV-seronegative. Sequenced input: PBMCs. The genes are TRBV6-6 and TRBJ2-5; TRBD1 matches at 7 bases. The CDR3 DNA sequence: TGTGCCAGCAGTTACCCGACAGGGTCTTCCGGGACCCAGTACTTC. It yields the protein CASSYPTGSSGTQYF.